This T cell receptor beta chain was recorded in a study of T cells after posttransplantation cyclophosphamide. Profiled with immunoSEQ multiplex PCR; TCRdb holds only in-frame clones, not every one. The table lists 25,000 to 30,000 clones, about nine tenths of them singletons. Germline V gene data show CDR1 as SGDLS and CDR2 as YYNGEE. The CDR3 is 17 amino acids. V lost 0 bases to trimming and J lost 0 bases; unmatched junction nucleotides: 3. The source is a man aged 45-60 years. The chain combines TRBV9 with TRBJ2-2; 9 positions match TRBD2. Sequenced: PBMCs. The CDR3 is CASSVGLAGTNTGELFF. The CDR3 region has the DNA TGTGCCAGCAGCGTAGGGCTAGCGGGAACGAACACCGGGGAGCTGTTTTTT.